The entry below describes one T cell receptor beta chain. Its antigen is currently unknown. Before any sequencing was done, the ViraFEST assay used viral peptide pools to expand antigen-specific CD4+ T cells. The culture ran for approximately 10 days, and then CD4+ T cells were isolated. BNT162b2 vaccine or mRNA-1273 vaccine was given to participants in two doses. Half of the medium was exchanged for IL-2 medium on both days 3 and 7. Measured with immunoSEQ multiplex PCR; TCRdb has only the in-frame clones, and not every one. Seen here are 75,000 to 100,000 clones, about three quarters observed once, and the top ten hold about 1%. The source of the sample is a study of vaccination effects on CD4 cells after COVID-19. Across the study: Following the second dose by a median of 72 days, the post-vaccine samples were obtained.

V shed 6 bases and J 5 bases; nucleotides not matched to a gene: 8. The CDR3 consists of 14 residues. Germline V CDR1 and CDR2: SGDLS, YYNGEE. General study results and limits: Late post-vaccination, clones induced by infection and those induced by vaccine underwent marked clonal contraction. Few convalescent patients were studied, and early post-infection samples were lacking.

The specimen was CD4+ T cells from PBMCs cultured with HCoV-OC43 spike peptides, collected after COVID-19 vaccination. Noted subset: HCoV-OC43 spike overlapping peptide pool stimulation. The receptor comes from a human donor who received a COVID-19 vaccine. The rearrangement joins TRBV9 to TRBJ2-5; the match to TRBD1 covers 9 bases. The CDR3, as DNA: TGTGCCAGCACCATGGGACAGGGCGGGGAGACCCAGTACTTC. Translation gives CASTMGQGGETQYF.